A selection of T cell receptor beta chains follows, all from one sample in a study of immune evolution from preneoplasia to lung adenocarcinoma. Clones were read by immunoSEQ multiplex PCR, and TCRdb kept only the in-frame ones, dropping some. The table lists about 6,100 clones, approximately 80% of them singletons. Sequences were obtained from FFPE adjacent normal lung tissue. The receptors shown here come from a donor aged 70 or over with lung adenocarcinoma. Both conserved end residues are part of each CDR3. The order of the fields is CDR3 protein, J gene, V gene.

CASSFGGDTQYF TRBJ2-3 TRBV11-3
CASSQRRATGLAGGSGSYEQYF TRBJ2-7 TRBV4-2
CASTPRGQNTEAFF TRBJ1-1 TRBV27
CASSPRGAVYEQYF TRBJ2-7 TRBV9
CASSMDPGISNTEAFF TRBJ1-1 TRBV5-1
CASSLSTLGTDTQYF TRBJ2-3 TRBV27
CASQTSGSIGNEQFF TRBJ2-1 TRBV19
CASHRGSAVGASDTQYF TRBJ2-3 TRBV11-3
CASSSPAGGFGGGELFF TRBJ2-2 TRBV27
CASSQDWPGSYEQYF TRBJ2-7 TRBV4-3
CASSYSSQGVYGYTF TRBJ1-2 TRBV6-5
CASNEQGNWGTQYF TRBJ2-5 TRBV10-2
CASRPRPNTEAFF TRBJ1-1 TRBV6-5
CASCWTGNTEAFF TRBJ1-1 TRBV6-6
CASSTSGSSTDTQYF TRBJ2-3 TRBV9
CASSFGAASSYNEQFF TRBJ2-1 TRBV5-1
CVVGLIHTLNTEAFF TRBJ1-1 TRBV28
CSVWGSKSSYNEQFF TRBJ2-1 TRBV29-1
CSATGETQYF TRBJ2-5 TRBV20-1
CASSQPGAETQYF TRBJ2-5 TRBV4-1
CASSLEVAGRYNEQFF TRBJ2-1 TRBV5-1
CASSQVAWTTVNEQFF TRBJ2-1 TRBV14
CASSIDRNTGELFF TRBJ2-2 TRBV19
CAISEGDRKLFF TRBJ1-4 TRBV10-3
CASSIYRESYEQYF TRBJ2-7 TRBV6-1
CASSLTCDWTRTGYGYTF TRBJ1-2 TRBV5-7
CASSRYGEQYF TRBJ2-7 TRBV7-9
CASSPPGSTGELFF TRBJ2-2 TRBV18
CASSLAGGNPGANVLTF TRBJ2-6 TRBV5-1
CASSQNGYSNQPQHF TRBJ1-5 TRBV16
CAISRQSGSTDTQYF TRBJ2-3 TRBV10-3
CASSPPGRDEQYF TRBJ2-7 TRBV6-5
CASSLDGNTGGGNTEAFF TRBJ1-1 TRBV7-3
CASSQLAANNEQFF TRBJ2-1 TRBV6-4
CASSLQGAGEETQYF TRBJ2-5 TRBV5-4
CASSSGTGGGTEAFF TRBJ1-1 TRBV7-6
CASSISGAPYEQYF TRBJ2-7 TRBV19
CASSPEGGTYEQYF TRBJ2-7 TRBV5-1
CASSLARSSYNEQFF TRBJ2-1 TRBV7-9
CSVEGLSGQLYGYTF TRBJ1-2 TRBV29-1
CASSQDGVGRGDTQYF TRBJ2-3 TRBV4-3
CASSLAWLDTQYF TRBJ2-3 TRBV5-1
CASSLEGTVEAFF TRBJ1-1 TRBV5-1
CASSYGTGFNTGELFF TRBJ2-2 TRBV6-5
CASSPENTQYF TRBJ2-3 TRBV18
CASSLHLATNEKLFF TRBJ1-4 TRBV7-8